One T cell receptor (beta chain) is described in this entry. This record comes from a study of response to subunit inactivated influenza vaccine. TCRdb re-derived calls from the RT-PCR reads in MiXCR, one entry per CDR3 protein. The table lists roughly 650,000 distinct CDR3 sequences, around 13% of them singletons. J was trimmed by 6 bases and V by 8 bases; bases with no gene match: 15. The CDR3 has 15 residues. Germline V CDR1 and CDR2: MDHEN, SYDVKM. This sample comprised PBMCs from blood, obtained around 14 days before vaccination. The genes are TRBV28 and TRBJ2-7, with 8 bases fitting TRBD2. The clonotype comes from a man in his forties or fifties who received an inactivated influenza vaccine. The chain's CDR3 is CASLPGGGHPFEQYF. Written as DNA, the CDR3 is TGTGCCAGCCTCCCCGGGGGGGGTCACCCCTTCGAGCAGTACTTC.